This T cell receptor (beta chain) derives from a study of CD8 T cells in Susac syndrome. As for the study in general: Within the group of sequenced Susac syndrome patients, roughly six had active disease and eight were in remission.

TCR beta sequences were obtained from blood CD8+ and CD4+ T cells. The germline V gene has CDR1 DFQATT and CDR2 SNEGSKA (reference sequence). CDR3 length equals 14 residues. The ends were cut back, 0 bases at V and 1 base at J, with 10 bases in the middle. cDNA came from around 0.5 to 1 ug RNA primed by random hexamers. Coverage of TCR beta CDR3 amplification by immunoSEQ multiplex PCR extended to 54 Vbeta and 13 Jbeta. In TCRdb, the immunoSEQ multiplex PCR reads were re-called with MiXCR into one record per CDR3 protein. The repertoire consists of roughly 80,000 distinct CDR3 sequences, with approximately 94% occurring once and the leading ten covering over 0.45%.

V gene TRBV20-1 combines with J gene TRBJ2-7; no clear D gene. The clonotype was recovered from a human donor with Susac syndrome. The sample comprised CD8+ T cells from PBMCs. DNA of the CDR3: TGCAGTGCTAGAGACAATGGGGTTTCCTACGAGCAGTACTTC. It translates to CSARDNGVSYEQYF.